A selection of T cell receptor beta chains follows, all from one sample in a study of tumor-infiltrating lymphocytes in glioblastoma multiforme. TCRdb analysed the multiplex PCR reads with MiXCR anew, one entry per CDR3 protein. The table has more than 10,000 distinct CDR3 sequences, about 72% seen once. The source material was brain tumor tissue. The source of these receptors is a male donor with glioblastoma. Each CDR3 is given with its conserved first and last residue. A D gene is named only where the DNA matches it firmly. The size of a clone is reported for some rows only, either as once, few or many, or as a class for expanded clones.

TRBD2 TRBJ2-1 TRBV11-1 - TGTGCCAGCGGGAAAGGCGGGAGTTGGAATGAGCAGTTCTTC CASGKGGSWNEQFF
TRBD1 TRBJ1-6 TRBV29-1 - TGCAGCGTTGCCGGGGACAGAGAAACACCCCTCCATTTT CSVAGDRETPLHF
TRBD2 TRBJ2-5 TRBV11-2 once TGTGCCAGCAGCCCCCCCGGGCAGCTAGCGGGGGGAGAGACCCAGTGCTTC CASSPPGQLAGGETQCF
TRBD1 TRBJ2-7 TRBV30 - TGTGCCTGGGACGACAGGGGAAGTATTTTCTACGAGCAATACTTC CAWDDRGSIFYEQYF
- TRBJ1-5 TRBV7-8 few TGTGCCAGCAGCTTAGGGTCGGGGTTCAATCAGCCCCAGCATTTT CASSLGSGFNQPQHF
TRBD1 TRBJ1-1 TRBV4-1 - TGCGCCAGCAGCCAAGATCAGGCAGGGGGCTTGAACACTGAAGCTTTCTTT CASSQDQAGGLNTEAFF
TRBD2 TRBJ2-7 TRBV11-2 - TGTGCCAGCAGTCTAGTAGCGGGGAAGTTCAACGAGCAGTACTTC CASSLVAGKFNEQYF
TRBD1 TRBJ2-2 TRBV11-2 once TGTGCCAACAACAGAAGGGGGCTGGGCACCAGGGAGCTGTTTTTT CANNRRGLGTRELFF
- TRBJ2-3 TRBV5-4 - TGTGCCAGCAGCTTGTTTCCAAATACGCAGTATTTT CASSLFPNTQYF
- TRBJ2-7 TRBV12-3/TRBV12-4 - TGTGCCAGCAGTTCGACCGGGGACGAGCAGTACTTC CASSSTGDEQYF
TRBD2 TRBJ2-1 TRBV11-2 few TGTGCCAGCAGCTTAGATCTCGGACTAGCGGGTTACAATGAGCAGTTCTTC CASSLDLGLAGYNEQFF
- TRBJ2-4 TRBV10-2 - TGCGCCAGCAGTGAGTCTGGGAACATTCAGTACTTC CASSESGNIQYF
TRBD2 TRBJ2-7 TRBV6-2/TRBV6-3 - TGTGCCAGCACTCCAGGGACGGGAGGCTCCTACGAGCAGTACTTC CASTPGTGGSYEQYF
TRBD2 TRBJ2-1 TRBV11-2 - TGTGTCAGCAGCATTGGGGGGGTGTCCAATGAGCAGTTCTTC CVSSIGGVSNEQFF
- TRBJ1-2 TRBV29-1 - TGCAGCGCAGACACAGGCGTATATGGCTACACATTC CSADTGVYGYTF
- TRBJ2-2 TRBV7-3 - TGTGCCAGCAGCTTAAGAGCAGGAACGACCCGGGAGCTGTTTTTT CASSLRAGTTRELFF
- TRBJ2-1 TRBV29-1 - TGCAGCGTTGGGGGGTGGCAGGGGGGCGATGGGCAGTTCTTC CSVGGWQGGDGQFF
- TRBJ2-1 TRBV11-3 large TGTGCCAGCAGCTTAGCTGGGGCCTACAATGAGCAGTTCTTC CASSLAGAYNEQFF
- TRBJ2-3 TRBV6-6 - TGTGCCAGTCGTTACTCACGTTCTAGCTATACACGCACAGATACGCAGTATTTT CASRYSRSSYTRTDTQYF
TRBD1 TRBJ1-3 TRBV11-2 - TGTGCCAGCAGCTTTTTAAGACAGGGCAACACCATATATTTT CASSFLRQGNTIYF
TRBD2 TRBJ2-1 TRBV6-1 - TGTGCCAGCAGTCCGACTAGCGGGGGGGGCAATGAGCAGTTCTTC CASSPTSGGGNEQFF
TRBD2 TRBJ2-5 TRBV28 - TGTGCCAGCTGTCCCTTATCAGCGGGGCCGCGGGAGACCCAGAACTTC CASCPLSAGPRETQNF
- TRBJ1-1 TRBV11-1 - TGTGCCAGCAGCTCCGACAACGGCGGAACTGAAGCTTTCTTT CASSSDNGGTEAFF
- TRBJ2-1 TRBV12-3/TRBV12-4 once TGTACCAGCAGTTTACACGGATACAATGGGCAGTCCTTC CTSSLHGYNGQSF
TRBD1 TRBJ1-1 TRBV29-1 - TGCAGCGTTGTACAGGGGGGGACTGAAGCTTTCTTT CSVVQGGTEAFF
- TRBJ2-1 TRBV12-3/TRBV12-4 - TGTGCCAGCATCTACAATAGGAGGGCCGCTTCTGCCTACAATGAGCAGTTCTTC CASIYNRRAASAYNEQFF
- TRBJ2-1 TRBV11-2 - TGCGCCAGCAGCTTAGCAGTAAGGGAGCCTTCGCGCAATGTGCAGTTCTTC CASSLAVREPSRNVQFF
- TRBJ1-5 TRBV6-5 - TGTGCCAGCAGTTCCTCAGCGGGAGTCGCCGATACGCAGCATTTT CASSSSAGVADTQHF
- TRBJ2-1 TRBV11-2 large TGTGCCAGCAGCTTAGTTGGGGGTCTCCTCTTTAACGAGCAGTTCTTC CASSLVGGLLFNEQFF
- TRBJ2-5 TRBV6-5 - TGTGCCAGCAGGGGGGGTGGGGAGACCCAGTACTTC CASRGGGETQYF
- TRBJ1-3 TRBV29-1 once TGCAGCGCCAACCTATTTAGCTCTGGAAACACCATATATTTT CSANLFSSGNTIYF
- TRBJ2-1 TRBV4-2 - TGTGCCAGCAGCCAAGGGTCAAACGGCCTACACAAACCGCAGTTCTTC CASSQGSNGLHKPQFF
- TRBJ2-3 TRBV2 few TGTACCAGCAGTTTCTATGGTCCCACAGATACGCAGTATTTT CTSSFYGPTDTQYF
TRBD2 TRBJ2-2 TRBV11-3 - TGTGCCAGCAGCACCACCTCCAGACTAGCGGGAGAAACGGAGGAGCTGGTTTTT CASSTTSRLAGETEELVF
- TRBJ1-6 TRBV20-1 - TGCAGTGCTAGAGAGGGGGGACAATATAAGTCACCCCTCCACTTT CSAREGGQYKSPLHF
- TRBJ2-7 TRBV28 many TGTGCCAGCAGTCCCCAACAGCGGTACGAGCAGTACTTC CASSPQQRYEQYF
- TRBJ2-7 TRBV5-1 - TGCGCCAGCAGCTTGGCCGAGGGGAGCGTCTTATTGGAGCAGTACTTC CASSLAEGSVLLEQYF
TRBD2 TRBJ2-1 TRBV11-1 - TGTGCAAGCAGCCTGTCGTGGGTAGCGGGGGGTAATGGGCAGTTCTTC CASSLSWVAGGNGQFF
TRBD2 TRBJ2-7 TRBV5-5 - TGTGCCTGCAGCGTCCAAACTAGCGACTCCTACGAGCAGTACTTC CACSVQTSDSYEQYF
- TRBJ2-2 TRBV11-2 - TGTGCCAGCACCGTCCCACTTATTGGGAACACCGGGGAGCTGTTTTTT CASTVPLIGNTGELFF
TRBD1 TRBJ2-7 TRBV4-3 - TGCGCCAGCAGCCAAGACTCAGGGGGTTCCTACGAGCAGTACTTC CASSQDSGGSYEQYF
- TRBJ2-1 TRBV4-2 - TGTGCCAGCAGCCAAGATCGGGTAGTGGTGGGTGGAGAGTTCTTC CASSQDRVVVGGEFF
- TRBJ1-6 TRBV4-1 - TGCGCCAGCCAAAACCTGGCGTATGGGGTTTCACCCCTCCATTTT CASQNLAYGVSPLHF
- TRBJ1-3 TRBV20-1 many TGCAGTGCTAGAGTGGGGGGCCTCTCTGGAAACACCATATATTTT CSARVGGLSGNTIYF
TRBD2 TRBJ2-1 TRBV7-8 - TGTGCCAGCAGCTTTAAGGCGGGAGTAATAGAAAATGTGCAGTTTTTC CASSFKAGVIENVQFF
- TRBJ2-7 TRBV20-1 few TGCAGTGCTAGCCTAGGACTCGCGATCGACGAGCAGTACTTC CSASLGLAIDEQYF
- TRBJ1-4 TRBV29-1 - TGCAGCGTTGGTGGAGGTGAAAAACTGTTTTTT CSVGGGEKLFF
TRBD2 TRBJ2-3 TRBV6-5 - TGTGCCAGCAGTGGACTAGCGGGAGGCCAAAGTGAAGATACGCAGTATTTT CASSGLAGGQSEDTQYF
- TRBJ2-5 TRBV12-3/TRBV12-4 - TGTGCCGGCAATAGACAAGGGGAAGAGACGCAGTACTTC CAGNRQGEETQYF
TRBD2 TRBJ2-1 TRBV5-6 - TGTGCCGGCGGCTTGGTAGCGGGAGGGCCTTGGGAGCAGTTCTTC CAGGLVAGGPWEQFF
- TRBJ2-2 TRBV28 - TGTGCCAGCAGCCCGATGGCAGGCTTCACCGGGGAGCTGTTTTTT CASSPMAGFTGELFF
TRBD2 TRBJ2-3 TRBV11-2 - TGTGCCAGCAGATTCGGGACTAGTGGCTTCACAGATACGCAGTATTTT CASRFGTSGFTDTQYF